Listed here are 27 T cell receptor beta chains from one sample, sequenced in a study of blood T cell repertoires in COVID-19. TCRdb's table, derived via immunoSEQ multiplex PCR, lists solely in-frame clones and lacks some. The profile covers about 270,000 clones, with approximately 90% appearing a single time and 1% to 1.5% taken by the ten largest. The sequencing sample was made of PBMCs or T cells enriched from blood (not recorded which). All receptors come from a woman between 40 and 50 years old with acute COVID-19.

The V gene is TRBV3-1 (or the pseudogene TRBV3-2), the J gene TRBJ2-2, with 13 bases lining up with TRBD2. V gave up 3 bases and J gave up 6 bases; unmatched junction bases: 7. The CDR3 spans 17 residues. Germline CDR1 reads LGHDT; CDR2 reads YNNKEL (reference sequence). In DNA form, the CDR3 reads TGTGCCAGCAGCCACGGACTAGCGGGAGAAGTAGCCGGGGAGCTGTTTTTT. This gives the protein CASSHGLAGEVAGELFF.

The V and J genes are TRBV7-2 and TRBJ1-4, with D possibly matching TRBD1 (6 bases). The germline V gene encodes CDR1 SGHTA and CDR2 FQGNSA. V lost 6 bases and J 7 bases, leaving 18 bases between the germline ends. The CDR3 is made up of 15 amino acids. For the CDR3, the DNA is TGTGCCAGCAGGTCGCGGGGGGCGGTTCGTGAAAAACTGTTTTTT. The encoded protein is CASRSRGAVREKLFF.

The chain links TRBV15 to TRBJ2-7, with 10 bases identical to TRBD1. Trimming took 3 bases from V and 2 from J; bases not matched to a gene: 7. The CDR3 is made up of 16 amino acids. Germline assignment: CDR1 LNHNV and CDR2 YYDKDF (reference sequence). The CDR3 region is CATSSDPGTGAYEQYF. For the CDR3, the DNA is TGTGCCACCAGCAGCGATCCCGGGACAGGGGCCTACGAGCAGTACTTC. Drawing the rest from reference TRBV15 and TRBJ2-7, the complete variable domain is DAMVIQNPRYQVTQFGKPVTLSCSQTLNHNVMYWYQQKSSQAPKLLFHYYDKDFNNEADTPDNFQSRRPNTSFCFLDIRSPGLGDTAMYLCATSSDPGTGAYEQYFGPGTRLTVT.

Written as DNA, the CDR3 is TGTGCCAGCAGTTACTTTACGGGGTCGTCCACTGAAGCTTTCTTT. It translates to CASSYFTGSSTEAFF. The chain links TRBV6-5 to TRBJ1-1, with D unresolved. Per the germline V gene, CDR1 is MNHEY and CDR2 is SVGAGI. CDR3 length: 15 amino acids. V was trimmed by 1 base and J by 4 bases, leaving 13 bases between them.

V is TRBV7-9 and J is TRBJ2-1; D not certain. V was shortened by 4 bases and J by 8 bases, with 9 bases between the two germline ends. From germline, CDR1 is SEHNR and CDR2 FQNEAQ (reference sequence). The CDR3 contains 12 residues. DNA of the CDR3: TGTGCCAGCAGCTCTCCGGTGGATGAGCAGTTCTTC. Protein sequence: CASSSPVDEQFF. Full variable domain (outside the CDR3, taken from reference TRBV7-9 and TRBJ2-1): DTGVSQNPRHKITKRGQNVTFRCDPISEHNRLYWYRQTLGQGPEFLTYFQNEAQLEKSRLLSDRFSAERPKGSFSTLEIQRTEQGDSAMYLCASSSPVDEQFFGPGTRLTVL.

This clone was seen a single time. This chain connects TRBV19 to TRBJ1-2, with 9 bases lining up with TRBD1. V lost 7 bases to trimming and J lost 8 bases; unmatched junction nucleotides: 8. Germline CDR1 and CDR2: LNHDA and SQIVND (reference sequence). The CDR3 contains 13 residues. This CDR3 is CASNEGQGRGYTF. The DNA for the CDR3 is TGTGCCAGTAACGAAGGACAGGGGAGAGGCTACACCTTC. Drawing the rest from reference TRBV19 and TRBJ1-2, the complete variable domain is DGGITQSPKYLFRKEGQNVTLSCEQNLNHDAMYWYRQDPGQGLRLIYYSQIVNDFQKGDIAEGYSVSREKKESFPLTVTSAQKNPTAFYLCASNEGQGRGYTFGSGTRLTVV.

The chain is built from TRBV6-4 and TRBJ2-3, with 12 bases aligning to TRBD2. The V segment lost 10 bases and the J segment 2 bases; nucleotides outside the gene matches: 7. The CDR3 is 15 residues long. Per the germline V gene, CDR1 is MRHNA and CDR2 is SNTAGT. The CDR3 loop reads CATSRTSGTTDTQYF. CDR3 DNA: TGTGCCACATCCCGGACTAGCGGGACCACAGATACGCAGTATTTT.

This clone occurred a few times. V usage is TRBV9 and J usage is TRBJ2-3; D is possibly TRBD1 (6 bases). Germline loops: CDR1 SGDLS, CDR2 YYNGEE. The CDR3 has 16 amino acids. With 0 bases removed from V and 5 bases from J, the gap between germline ends came to 16 bases. CDR3 sequence: CASSVEMIGQRDTQYF. In DNA form, the CDR3 reads TGTGCCAGCAGCGTAGAGATGATAGGACAGAGAGATACGCAGTATTTT.

This chain connects TRBV19 to TRBJ1-1, with 9 bases aligning to TRBD1. After removal of 3 bases from V and 0 bases from J, the junction contained 8 bases not matched to a gene. The CDR3 covers 17 residues. Per the germline V gene, CDR1 is LNHDA and CDR2 is SQIVND (reference sequence). The CDR3, as DNA: TGTGCCAGTAGTATTCGGGGACAGGGTGCGATGAACACTGAAGCTTTCTTT. Protein product: CASSIRGQGAMNTEAFF.

V is TRBV7-2 and J is TRBJ2-1; D is unresolved. This CDR3 has 14 residues. V was clipped by 3 bases and J by 3 bases, with 9 bases between them. The germline V gene has CDR1 SGHTA and CDR2 FQGNSA. The CDR3 nucleotides read TGTGCCAGCAGCTTTATAGTTGGCTACAATGAGCAGTTCTTC. This sequence encodes CASSFIVGYNEQFF. The complete variable domain, with remaining parts taken from reference TRBV7-2 and TRBJ2-1, reads GAGVSQSPSNKVTEKGKDVELRCDPISGHTALYWYRQSLGQGLEFLIYFQGNSAPDKSGLPSDRFSAERTGGSVSTLTIQRTQQEDSAVYLCASSFIVGYNEQFFGPGTRLTVL.

The J gene is TRBJ2-3, the V gene TRBV6-4; 10 bases agree with TRBD1. Losses at the gene ends were 5 bases for V and 4 bases for J; bases not matched to a gene: 6. Germline V gene data show CDR1 as MRHNA and CDR2 as SNTAGT. The CDR3 is 15 amino acids. CDR3 in amino acids: CASSPTGQGADTQYF. CDR3 DNA sequence: TGTGCCAGCAGTCCGACCGGACAGGGGGCAGATACGCAGTATTTT.

The chain employs TRBV27 and TRBJ2-5, with TRBD2 identical over 7 bases. Germline-derived CDR1 and CDR2 are MNHEY and SMNVEV (reference sequence). The CDR3 is 17 residues long. After removal of 6 bases from V and 5 bases from J, the junction contained 18 bases not matched to a gene. CDR3 nucleotides: TGTGCCAGCAGAACTCCTGCGGGGGTTGAGGGCGGTGAGACCCAGTACTTC. Translation: CASRTPAGVEGGETQYF.

This chain joins TRBV11-2 and TRBJ2-3; TRBD1 might be the D (5 bases). The CDR3 extends over 12 amino acids. Germline assignment: CDR1 SGHAT and CDR2 FQNNGV. Trimming took off 6 bases at V and 9 bases at J, with 13 bases between the two ends. DNA of the CDR3: TGTGCCAGCAGGCTTACAGGCGCAACGCAGTATTTT. Translated: CASRLTGATQYF.

V is TRBV7-9 and J is TRBJ2-1; 8 bases match TRBD2. After removal of 3 bases from V and 3 bases from J, the junction contained 4 bases not matched to a gene. In germline, CDR1 is SEHNR, CDR2 FQNEAQ (reference sequence). CDR3 length: 15 amino acids. This CDR3 is CASSFYGRGYNEQFF. As DNA, the CDR3 is TGTGCCAGCAGCTTTTACGGGAGGGGCTACAATGAGCAGTTCTTC.

The chain employs TRBV24-1 and TRBJ1-5, with TRBD1 matching 9 bases. The V gene end was trimmed by 3 bases and the J gene end by 11 bases; junction bases not matched to a gene: 13. Germline CDR1 reads KGHDR; CDR2 reads SFDVKD. The CDR3 runs to 16 residues. CDR3 region: CATSDRRTGAARAQHF. The CDR3 nucleotides read TGTGCCACCAGTGATCGAAGGACAGGGGCCGCCCGGGCCCAGCATTTT.

This chain uses TRBV19 with TRBJ1-2, with 7 bases that match TRBD1. The junction had 10 bases not matched to a gene; V was cut back by 2 bases and J by 7 bases. This CDR3 comprises 15 residues. In germline, CDR1 is LNHDA, CDR2 SQIVND (reference sequence). The CDR3 loop is CASSIPYRGWGGYTF. CDR3 nucleotide sequence: TGTGCCAGTAGTATACCTTACAGGGGTTGGGGTGGCTACACCTTC.

The chain carries TRBV10-2 and TRBJ1-4; TRBD1 agrees at 9 bases. Germline lookup yields CDR1 WSHSY and CDR2 SAAADI. CDR3 length: 15 residues. Trimming at V came to 6 bases and at J to 8 bases, leaving 10 bases not matched to a gene. The CDR3 coding sequence is TGCGCCAGCAGGGACAGGGGCCGAGGGTCGGAAAAACTGTTTTTT. Residues: CASRDRGRGSEKLFF.

The sample holds one count of this clone. The chain is built from TRBV9 and TRBJ2-5; the D gene is possibly TRBD2 (6 bases). The V and J ends lost 3 bases and 4 bases respectively, with 19 bases between them. The CDR3 contains 16 residues. The germline gives CDR1 SGDLS, CDR2 YYNGEE. CDR3 sequence (DNA): TGTGCCAGCAGCGCACAAGGGACTCCGGAGACAGAGACCCAGTACTTC. It yields the protein CASSAQGTPETETQYF. Together with reference TRBV9 and TRBJ2-5, the CDR3 gives the full variable domain: DSGVTQTPKHLITATGQRVTLRCSPRSGDLSVYWYQQSLDQGLQFLIQYYNGEERAKGNILERFSAQQFPDLHSELNLSSLELGDSALYFCASSAQGTPETETQYFGPGTRLLVL.

The J gene is TRBJ2-3, the V gene TRBV7-2; 9 nucleotides match TRBD1. Germline-derived CDR1 and CDR2 are SGHTA and FQGNSA. This CDR3 has 17 amino acids. V trimming: 0 bases; J trimming: 3 bases; junction bases outside the gene matches: 7. The DNA of the CDR3 is TGTGCCAGCAGCTTAGCCTCCCGGGACAGGGTAACAGATACGCAGTATTTT. Translated: CASSLASRDRVTDTQYF.

V is TRBV6-4 and J is TRBJ2-2, with D tentatively TRBD1 (6 bases). The germline gives CDR1 MRHNA, CDR2 SNTAGT. The ends were cut back, 0 bases at V and 2 bases at J, with 10 bases in the middle. CDR3 length equals 16 residues. CDR3 sequence (DNA): TGTGCCAGCAGTGACTCCGGGACAACTAACACCGGGGAGCTGTTTTTT. Its protein product is CASSDSGTTNTGELFF.

CDR3 in amino acids: CAAGVRGETQYF. The DNA of the CDR3 is TGTGCCGCTGGGGTGAGGGGGGAGACCCAGTACTTC. The rearrangement uses TRBV19 and TRBJ2-5, with D tentatively TRBD1 (6 bases). Germline assignment: CDR1 LNHDA and CDR2 SQIVND (reference sequence). The CDR3 is made up of 12 amino acids. Between the trimmed V and J ends, which lost 11 bases and 5 bases, there was a span of 15 bases.

This clone was counted a few times. The chain uses TRBV4-1 and TRBJ1-1, with TRBD1 matching 7 bases. The CDR3 totals 15 residues. Germline CDR1 and CDR2: MGHRA and YSYEKL. The junction had 10 bases not matched to a gene; V was cut back by 3 bases and J by 6 bases. DNA of the CDR3: TGCGCCAGCAGCCATGCATACAGGGGACGTTCTGAAGCTTTCTTT. This encodes CASSHAYRGRSEAFF.

The genes are TRBV5-4 and TRBJ2-3; 7 bases are a match to TRBD1. Germline CDR1 reads SGHNT; CDR2 reads YYREEE (reference sequence). V was clipped by 4 bases and J by 4 bases; unmatched bases: 6. The CDR3 spans 14 residues. The CDR3 is CASSPNRGADTQYF. The CDR3 nucleotides are TGTGCCAGCAGCCCCAACAGGGGTGCAGATACGCAGTATTTT. The full variable domain, in which reference TRBV5-4 and TRBJ2-3 provide the parts outside the CDR3, is ETGVTQSPTHLIKTRGQQVTLRCSSQSGHNTVSWYQQALGQGPQFIFQYYREEENGRGNFPPRFSGLQFPNYSSELNVNALELDDSALYLCASSPNRGADTQYFGPGTRLTVL.

This clone was picked up one time. This sequence joins TRBV3-1 (or the pseudogene TRBV3-2) and TRBJ2-1; 8 bases align to TRBD1. The CDR3 length is 13 residues. V lost 6 bases and J lost 10; bases outside the gene matches: 8. CDR1 LGHDT and CDR2 YNNKEL come from the germline V gene (reference sequence). The CDR3: CASSRRTGLEQFF. CDR3 in DNA: TGTGCCAGCAGTCGCAGGACAGGGCTCGAGCAGTTCTTC.

This clone was found a few times. The genes are TRBV4-1 and TRBJ2-7; 9 nucleotides line up with TRBD2. From germline, CDR1 is MGHRA and CDR2 YSYEKL. V trimming: 0 bases; J trimming: 2 bases; junction bases outside the gene matches: 5. CDR3 length equals 16 residues. CDR3 loop: CASSQDPSGITYEQYF. The CDR3, as DNA: TGCGCCAGCAGCCAAGATCCTAGCGGGATAACCTACGAGCAGTACTTC.

The chain joins TRBV28 to TRBJ2-1, with 10 bases that match TRBD2. J gave up 2 bases and V 6 bases, and 4 bases lay outside the gene matches. Germline lookup yields CDR1 MDHEN and CDR2 SYDVKM. The CDR3 length is 15 residues. The chain's CDR3 is CASSIAGGTYNEQFF. As DNA, the CDR3 is TGTGCCAGCAGCATAGCGGGAGGAACCTACAATGAGCAGTTCTTC.

This chain uses TRBV27 with TRBJ2-5, with TRBD2 matching 10 bases. This CDR3 has 15 amino acids. Germline trimming cut 5 bases from V and 2 bases from J; bases unmatched to any gene: 5. Germline V gives CDR1 MNHEY, CDR2 SMNVEV (reference sequence). The CDR3 nucleotides read TGTGCCAGCAGTCCAGGACTAGCGGCACAAGAGACCCAGTACTTC. It translates to CASSPGLAAQETQYF.